This T cell receptor beta chain was profiled in a study of cytomegalovirus exposure and HLA in healthy donors. Comments on this clone: The target antigen is unknown.

In the PCR, 60 Vbeta and 13 Jbeta primers were used. Assay: immunoSEQ multiplex PCR; the TCRdb copy retains only in-frame clones and omits some. Among under 200,000 clones, around 72% were seen once, and the ten largest hold around 1.5%. Study-wide results and caveats: A later analysis found common viral pathogens apparently linked to several of the most significant clusters.

V dropped 5 bases and J dropped 7 bases, with 18 bases sitting between them. CDR1 is SGHVS, CDR2 FQNEAQ, per germline. This CDR3 region has 15 residues. The source is a man aged 18 to 30 in good health and CMV-seronegative. J is TRBJ1-3 and V is TRBV7-8; D is perhaps TRBD1 (6 bases). Specimen: PBMCs. This CDR3 is CASSLLTGLRNTIYF. The CDR3 DNA reads TGTGCCAGCAGCCTCCTCACAGGGCTGAGGAACACCATATATTTT. Using reference TRBV7-8 and TRBJ1-3 for the parts outside the CDR3, the full variable domain is GAGVSQSPRYKVAKRGQDVALRCDPISGHVSLFWYQQALGQGPEFLTYFQNEAQLDKSGLPSDRFFAERPEGSVSTLKIQRTQQEDSAVYLCASSLLTGLRNTIYFGEGSWLTVV.